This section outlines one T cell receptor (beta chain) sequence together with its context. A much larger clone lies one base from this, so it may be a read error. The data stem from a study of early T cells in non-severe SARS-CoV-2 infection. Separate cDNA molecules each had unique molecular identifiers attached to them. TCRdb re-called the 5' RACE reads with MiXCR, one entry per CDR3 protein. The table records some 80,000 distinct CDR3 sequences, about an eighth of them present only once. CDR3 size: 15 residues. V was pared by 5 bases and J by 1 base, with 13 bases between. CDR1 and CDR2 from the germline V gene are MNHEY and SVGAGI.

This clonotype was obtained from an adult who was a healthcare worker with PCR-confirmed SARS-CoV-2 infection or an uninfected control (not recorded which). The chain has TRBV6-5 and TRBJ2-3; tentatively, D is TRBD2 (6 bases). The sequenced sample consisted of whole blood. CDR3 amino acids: CASSHRPGGTDTQYF. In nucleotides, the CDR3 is TGTGCCAGCAGTCACCGCCCGGGGGGCACAGATACGCAGTATTTT.